This T cell receptor (beta chain) appears in the sequencing data of a study of T cell responses to AZD1222 COVID-19 vaccine. Notes on this clone: Its antigen is unknown.

The CDR3 length is 10 residues. Germline V gene data show CDR1 as DFQATT and CDR2 as SNEGSKA (reference sequence). The V gene lost 6 bases and the J gene lost 5 bases, with 6 bases spanning the gap. General study findings and limits: Reportedly, close to half of spike-specific TCRs are directed against unmutated variant regions. Every sample of the repertoires postdated the peak T cell response. In a largely white British group with more females than males, clonal diversity was possibly underestimated.

TCRdb's copy holds only in-frame clones and misses some; the assay was immunoSEQ multiplex PCR. Of roughly 120,000 clones in the sample, about 87% were seen once. The rearrangement uses TRBV20-1 and TRBJ2-3; no definite D call. The TCR sequence derives from an adult in good health. The material was peripheral blood, obtained on day 0 of AZD1222 vaccination. The DNA for the CDR3 is TGCAGTGCCCATAAAGATACGCAGTATTTT. This encodes CSAHKDTQYF.